Each of the 9 T cell receptor beta chains below was sequenced from the same sample in a study of cytomegalovirus exposure and HLA in healthy donors. The PCR made use of 60 Vbeta and 13 Jbeta primers. Measured with immunoSEQ multiplex PCR; TCRdb has only the in-frame clones, and not every one. The sample holds 150,000 to 200,000 clones, almost 80% seen once. Sequenced input: PBMCs. These receptors originate from a man between 18 and 29 years old in good health and CMV-seropositive.

The genes are TRBV5-1 and TRBJ2-7; D unclear. CDR1 and CDR2 (germline): SGHRS, YFSETQ. Trimming pared 0 bases from V and 0 bases from J, leaving 13 bases between. This CDR3 has 16 amino acids. The CDR3 bases are TGCGCCAGCAGCTTGGGCCGTGGTCTGAGCTCCTACGAGCAGTACTTC. Translated, it gives CASSLGRGLSSYEQYF.

This chain connects TRBV5-4 to TRBJ2-1; TRBD1 matches at 7 bases. This CDR3 comprises 16 residues. Looked up from germline, CDR1 is SGHNT and CDR2 is YYREEE (reference sequence). After removal of 4 bases from V and 5 bases from J, the junction contained 12 bases not matched to a gene. CDR3 loop: CASSVKGGKGNNEQFF. The CDR3 nucleotides read TGTGCCAGCAGCGTTAAAGGGGGCAAAGGAAACAATGAGCAGTTCTTC.

This chain connects TRBV11-2 to TRBJ2-1; 10 bases map to TRBD2. Trimming cost V 0 bases and J 3 bases; bases outside gene matches: 2. The germline V gene has CDR1 SGHAT and CDR2 FQNNGV. The CDR3 contains 16 residues. The CDR3 is CASSLEAGGLYNEQFF. The CDR3 DNA follows: TGTGCCAGCAGCTTAGAAGCGGGAGGGCTCTACAATGAGCAGTTCTTC.

V is TRBV27 and J is TRBJ2-5; TRBD1 agrees at 9 bases. The CDR3 is 14 residues long. Germline V gene data show CDR1 as MNHEY and CDR2 as SMNVEV (reference sequence). V was pared by 6 bases and J by 5 bases, with 7 bases of the junction left unmatched. DNA of the CDR3: TGTGCCAGCAGCCCACAGGGGGCGCGGGAGACCCAGTACTTC. It yields the protein CASSPQGARETQYF.

The chain is built from TRBV19 and TRBJ1-1, with TRBD1 identical over 8 bases. V trimming: 6 bases; J trimming: 6 bases; junction bases outside the gene matches: 9. Germline loops: CDR1 LNHDA, CDR2 SQIVND (reference sequence). The CDR3 has 14 amino acids. The CDR3 sequence is CASRRTGTGPEAFF. The DNA of the CDR3 is TGTGCCAGTAGAAGGACAGGGACGGGGCCTGAAGCTTTCTTT.

V usage is TRBV5-8 and J usage is TRBJ2-7; TRBD1 is a possible D gene (6 bases). The CDR3 spans 17 residues. Germline lookup yields CDR1 SGHTS and CDR2 YDEGEE. Trimming took off 2 bases at V and 3 bases at J, with 21 bases between the two ends. CDR3 region: CASSFIPGHLKDYEQYF. CDR3 nucleotides: TGTGCCAGCAGCTTCATACCGGGACACTTGAAGGACTACGAGCAGTACTTC.

This clone was picked up a small number of times. This chain connects TRBV5-6 to TRBJ2-5; D may be TRBD1 (7 bases). Germline CDR1 reads SGHDT; CDR2 reads YYEEEE. The CDR3 spans 14 residues. V lost 4 bases and J 5 bases, leaving 15 bases between the germline ends. The DNA for the CDR3 is TGTGCCAGCAGCGGAGGGGACAGCGTGGAGACCCAGTACTTC. It yields the protein CASSGGDSVETQYF.

This clone has just one count. The chain recombines TRBV30 with TRBJ2-6, with no clear D. V lost 0 bases to trimming and J lost 8 bases, with 8 bases between them. Germline CDR1 and CDR2: GTSNPN and SVGIG (reference sequence). This CDR3 is built from 13 residues. The CDR3 nucleotides read TGTGCCTGGAGTGTAGGCGGTACCAACGTCCTGACTTTC. This codes for CAWSVGGTNVLTF.

CDR3 sequence reads: CASSATGMNTEAFF. The CDR3 region has the DNA TGTGCCAGTAGCGCGACAGGGATGAACACTGAAGCTTTCTTT. The genes are TRBV19 and TRBJ1-1; 7 positions match TRBD1. Germline loops: CDR1 LNHDA, CDR2 SQIVND (reference sequence). V lost 6 bases and J lost 0; bases outside the gene matches: 4. CDR3 size: 14 residues.